One and the same sample provided the 15 T cell receptor beta chains below, sequenced in a study of blood T cells in healthy people across ages (dated by TCRdb to between 2014 and 2017). Library creation used 5' RACE. The instrument was an Illumina HiSeq 2500. A second PCR of about 6 to 11 cycles was performed with a sample-barcoded 5' primer and a J-beta primer mix. The public reads were reprocessed in TCRdb via fastp at Q25 and MiXCR, keeping in-frame beta chains. Every distinct CDR3 protein forms one entry, paired with its most common genes and DNA. Here the sample has roughly 1,500,000 distinct CDR3 sequences; 30% to 35% occur a single time. The biggest ten clones account for about 10% of the sample. Sequencing input: blood. Every receptor here comes from a woman aged 25-40 years in good health.

This clonotype was seen a few times. J is TRBJ2-7 and V is TRBV20-1; no reliable D call. The CDR3 has 10 amino acids. The germline V and J ends were trimmed by 8 bases and 6 bases, with 11 bases remaining between them. CDR1 is DFQATT, CDR2 SNEGSKA, per germline (reference sequence). The CDR3 region is CSCGRAEQYF. CDR3 sequence (DNA): TGCAGTTGTGGTCGCGCCGAGCAGTACTTC.

As concerns this clonotype: One end of the junction is discordant with germline, which a read error may explain. The chain uses TRBV18 and TRBJ2-5, with unresolved D. With the DNA end fitting TRBJ2-4 better, the J assignment may be wrong. Germline-derived CDR1 and CDR2 are KGHSH and LQKENI. This CDR3 is built from 15 residues. The CDR3 sequence: CASPPLPDNKNIQYF. DNA of the CDR3: TGTGCCAGCCCACCACTCCCCGATAACAAAAACATTCAGTACTTC.

The chain joins TRBV6-2 or TRBV6-3 to TRBJ2-1; unclear D gene. CDR3 length: 17 amino acids. Trimming removed 4 bases from V and 0 bases from J, with 16 bases in between. Germline V gene data show CDR1 as MNHEY and CDR2 as SVGEGT. In DNA, the CDR3 is TGTGCCAGCAGTTTTTCAATTTTAGGCACCTCCTACAATGAGCAGTTCTTC. Its protein is CASSFSILGTSYNEQFF.

V is TRBV4-1 and J is TRBJ2-1; weak D call: TRBD2 (5 bases). Trimming pared 0 bases from V and 1 base from J, leaving 16 bases between. Germline V lookup: CDR1 MGHRA, CDR2 YSYEKL. The CDR3 spans 18 residues. The DNA for the CDR3 is TGCGCCAGCAGCCAAGATGGAGGCTTAGGGATATCCTACAATGAGCAGTTCTTC. It specifies CASSQDGGLGISYNEQFF.

Many counts were recorded for this clonotype. V and J are TRBV10-3 and TRBJ2-7, with 11 positions matching TRBD2. V dropped 2 bases and J dropped 6; count of bases not matched to a gene: 0. Germline V gene data show CDR1 as ENHRY and CDR2 as SYGVKD. The CDR3 has 13 residues. The CDR3 DNA reads TGTGCCATCAGTGAGACTAGCGGGGGCGAGCAGTACTTC. It is translated as CAISETSGGEQYF.

This clonotype has just a few counts. An end of the junction does not agree with germline; a read error may underlie this. This rearrangement joins TRBV3-1 to TRBJ2-1, with D maybe TRBD2 (6 bases). The CDR3 contains 17 residues. CDR1 LGHDT and CDR2 YNNKEL come from the germline V gene (reference sequence). CDR3 protein: CASGQVGGRGSYNEQFF. CDR3 in DNA: TGTGCCAGCGGCCAAGTCGGCGGGCGGGGCTCCTACAATGAGCAGTTCTTC.

CDR3 in amino acids: CAGRGSGLSSYNEQFF. The CDR3 DNA follows: TGTGCCGGACGGGGTAGCGGTTTGAGCTCCTACAATGAGCAGTTCTTC. The chain joins TRBV7-2 to TRBJ2-1; weak D call: TRBD2 (6 bases). The length of the CDR3 is 16 residues. CDR1 SGHTA and CDR2 FQGNSA come from the germline V gene. Trimming cost V 11 bases and J 0 bases, with 20 bases left between them.

This clonotype has at least ten counts. The chain recombines TRBV10-3 with TRBJ2-3; no clear D gene. The CDR3 totals 13 residues. From germline, CDR1 is ENHRY and CDR2 SYGVKD. V lost 4 bases to trimming and J lost 1 base, with 6 bases between them. CDR3: CAISAERTDTQYF. DNA for the CDR3: TGTGCCATCAGTGCTGAACGCACAGATACGCAGTATTTT.

This clonotype occurred a few times. This chain connects TRBV6-6 to TRBJ1-2; 8 positions agree with TRBD1. CDR1 and CDR2 from the germline V gene are MNHNY and SVGAGI (reference sequence). V lost 7 bases to trimming and J lost 6 bases; unmatched junction nucleotides: 19. The CDR3 length is 17 residues. The CDR3 spells CASIMASLRGLMDGYTF. The CDR3 DNA is TGTGCCAGCATTATGGCCAGCCTCAGGGGGCTGATGGATGGCTACACCTTC.

This clonotype was seen a handful of times. For the CDR3, the DNA is TGCGCCAGCAGCTTATGGGACCAATCCTACAATGAGCAGTTCTTC. It codes for CASSLWDQSYNEQFF. The genes are TRBV5-1 and TRBJ2-1; D may correspond to TRBD1 or TRBD2 (5 bases each). V was shortened by 2 bases and J by 1 base, with 10 bases between the two germline ends. The CDR3 is 15 amino acids. Germline CDR1 and CDR2: SGHRS and YFSETQ.

The chain has TRBV5-1 and TRBJ1-1; D might be TRBD1 (5 bases). The V end lost 3 bases, the J end lost 5 bases, and 20 bases lay between the germline ends. Looked up from germline, CDR1 is SGHRS and CDR2 is YFSETQ. This CDR3 contains 16 residues. The CDR3 DNA reads TGCGCCAGCAGCTCCCCGGGACCCCCGAAGGGAACTGAAGCTTTCTTT. Amino acids: CASSSPGPPKGTEAFF. Complete variable domain (other parts from reference TRBV5-1 and TRBJ1-1): KAGVTQTPRYLIKTRGQQVTLSCSPISGHRSVSWYQQTPGQGLQFLFEYFSETQRNKGNFPGRFSGRQFSNSRSEMNVSTLELGDSALYLCASSSPGPPKGTEAFFGQGTRLTVV.

This clonotype was recorded at least ten times. J is TRBJ2-1 and V is TRBV5-1, with 7 positions matching TRBD1. CDR1 and CDR2 from the germline V gene are SGHRS and YFSETQ. CDR3 length equals 15 residues. Losses at the gene ends were 2 bases for V and 4 bases for J; bases not matched to a gene: 6. As DNA, the CDR3 is TGCGCCAGCAGCTTTGGACAGGTTGTTTACAATGAGCAGTTCTTC. This translates into CASSFGQVVYNEQFF.

The chain carries TRBV10-3 and TRBJ1-2; D unresolved. Trimming removed 3 bases at V and 7 bases at J, with 6 bases between. The length of the CDR3 is 11 residues. Germline-derived CDR1 and CDR2 are ENHRY and SYGVKD. Here the CDR3 DNA reads TGTGCCATCAGTGACCCAGGTGGCTACACCTTC. It codes for CAISDPGGYTF.

The chain has TRBV20-1 and TRBJ1-5, with TRBD1 matching 9 bases. Per germline, CDR1 DFQATT and CDR2 SNEGSKA (reference sequence). This CDR3 has 15 residues. V shed 1 base, J shed 5 bases, and the junction held 6 bases outside the gene matches. CDR3 protein: CSARVPGQGDQPQHF. CDR3 bases: TGCAGTGCTAGAGTACCGGGACAGGGCGATCAGCCCCAGCATTTT.

V gene TRBV27 combines with J gene TRBJ1-2, with a possible D match to TRBD1 (5 bases). In germline, CDR1 is MNHEY, CDR2 SMNVEV (reference sequence). Trimming removed 6 bases from V and 4 bases from J, with 21 bases in between. This CDR3 has 16 residues. CDR3 residues: CASRSGWGGAPYGYTF. In nucleotides, the CDR3 is TGTGCCAGCAGGTCGGGGTGGGGAGGGGCCCCCTATGGCTACACCTTC.